The 22 T cell receptor beta chains below come from one sample, sequenced in a study of early T cells in non-severe SARS-CoV-2 infection. TCRdb passed the 5' RACE reads through MiXCR, listing each CDR3 protein once. The table has about 98,000 distinct CDR3 sequences, around an eighth seen once. The sample comprised whole blood. The receptors here all came from an adult who was a healthcare worker with PCR-confirmed SARS-CoV-2 infection or an uninfected control (not recorded which).

This clonotype was detected a few times. The CDR3 DNA is TGTGCCAGCAGTTTAATCGAGACAGATACGCAGTATTTT. Its translation: CASSLIETDTQYF. This sequence joins TRBV28 and TRBJ2-3; D gene ambiguous. Germline CDR1 MDHEN, CDR2 SYDVKM. This CDR3 contains 13 residues. Trimming cost V 2 bases and J 3 bases, with 6 bases left between them.

There are a few counts of this clonotype. The chain joins TRBV4-2 to TRBJ2-3; D gene ambiguous. Per germline, CDR1 LGHNA and CDR2 YNFKEQ. V was cut by 3 bases and J by 2 bases, with 21 bases left in between. This CDR3 contains 18 residues. The CDR3 nucleotides read TGTGCCAGCAGCCATGAATCGGTGGACCTAAACGACACAGATACGCAGTATTTT. It encodes CASSHESVDLNDTDTQYF.

This clonotype came up a few times. The V gene is TRBV9, the J gene TRBJ2-1; D gene uncertain. The CDR3 runs to 12 residues. Trimming left V 0 bases short and J 7 bases short, with 5 bases between. Germline V gene data show CDR1 as SGDLS and CDR2 as YYNGEE. CDR3 DNA: TGTGCCAGCAGCGTAGGGAAGAATGAGCAGTTCTTC. Translating gives CASSVGKNEQFF.

This chain connects TRBV6-5 to TRBJ2-7; D might be TRBD1 (6 bases). CDR1 is MNHEY, CDR2 SVGAGI, per germline. Trimming cost V 6 bases and J 0 bases, with 18 bases left between them. This CDR3 region has 16 residues. The CDR3 is CASRLLQGQFSYEQYF. The CDR3 DNA follows: TGTGCCAGCAGGCTTTTACAGGGCCAATTCTCCTACGAGCAGTACTTC.

V usage is TRBV5-1 and J usage is TRBJ2-3, with D uncertain. V dropped 3 bases and J dropped 2 bases, with 4 bases sitting between them. From germline, CDR1 is SGHRS and CDR2 YFSETQ. The CDR3 runs 12 residues. The CDR3 DNA is TGCGCCAGCAGCTCTGACACAGATACGCAGTATTTT. Its translation is CASSSDTDTQYF.

The gene calls are TRBV7-2 and TRBJ2-7; D remains ambiguous. The CDR3 consists of 12 residues. CDR1 is SGHTA and CDR2 is FQGNSA in the germline V gene. Trimming took 3 bases from V and 2 from J, leaving 5 bases between them. CDR3 loop: CASSFLPYEQYF. The CDR3 DNA reads TGTGCCAGCAGCTTTCTTCCCTACGAGCAGTACTTC.

The V and J genes are TRBV11-3 and TRBJ2-1; D may be TRBD2 (6 bases). Germline lookup yields CDR1 SGHNT and CDR2 YENEEA. The CDR3 consists of 15 residues. V shed 4 bases and J shed 5 bases, with 15 bases lying between them. In DNA, the CDR3 is TGTGCCAGCAGCTCCAGCGGGCGGACACACAATGAGCAGTTCTTC. This translates into CASSSSGRTHNEQFF.

V gene TRBV24-1 combines with J gene TRBJ2-2; possibly TRBD2 for D (5 bases). Per the germline V gene, CDR1 is KGHDR and CDR2 is SFDVKD. This CDR3 spans 17 amino acids. V was clipped by 1 base and J by 2 bases, with 13 bases between them. The CDR3, as DNA: TGTGCCACCAGTGATTTCGGGATAAAGCCCAACACCGGGGAGCTGTTTTTT. Its protein is CATSDFGIKPNTGELFF.

The rearrangement uses TRBV5-1 and TRBJ2-7; TRBD1 matches at 10 bases. V shed 4 bases, J shed 2 bases, and the junction held 3 bases outside the gene matches. CDR3 length: 14 amino acids. The germline CDR1 and CDR2 sequences are SGHRS and YFSETQ. DNA for the CDR3: TGCGCCAGCAGCGCGGGGACAGGGGCCTACGAGCAGTACTTC. This sequence encodes CASSAGTGAYEQYF.

The chain has TRBV9 and TRBJ1-1; D unresolved. This CDR3 has 15 residues. The germline V gene has CDR1 SGDLS and CDR2 YYNGEE. Trimming removed 4 bases at V and 0 bases at J, with 13 bases between. Here the CDR3 reads CASSPVPVLNTEAFF. In nucleotides, the CDR3 is TGTGCCAGCAGCCCTGTCCCGGTATTGAACACTGAAGCTTTCTTT.

There are a few counts of this clonotype. The CDR3, as DNA: TGTGCCAGCAGCTTAATTGGGCGGGGGCAAGAGACCCAGTACTTC. This gives the protein CASSLIGRGQETQYF. This rearrangement joins TRBV7-3 to TRBJ2-5, with TRBD2 identical over 7 bases. CDR1 is SGHTA, CDR2 FQGTGA, per germline. V shed 1 base and J 2 bases; nucleotides not matched to a gene: 4. CDR3 size: 15 residues.

V is TRBV12-3 or TRBV12-4 and J is TRBJ2-7; the D is unclear. The CDR3 sequence is 11 residues long. The ends were cut back, 6 bases at V and 9 bases at J, with 12 bases in the middle. Here the CDR3 reads CASSSNLRQYF. The CDR3 region has the DNA TGTGCCAGCAGCTCGAACCTGAGGCAGTACTTC.

The chain employs TRBV7-2 and TRBJ2-7; D perhaps matches TRBD1 (6 bases). Germline assignment: CDR1 SGHTA and CDR2 FQGNSA. This CDR3 has 14 amino acids. V gave up 1 base and J gave up 2 bases, with 9 bases separating them. CDR3 DNA: TGTGCCAGCAGCTTAGAAGCAGGGGCCTACGAGCAGTACTTC. Translating it yields CASSLEAGAYEQYF.

This clonotype was counted ten times or more. CDR3 DNA sequence: TGTGCCAGCAACCAGGGGAGCAATCAGCCCCAGCATTTT. Translating gives CASNQGSNQPQHF. The V and J genes are TRBV28 and TRBJ1-5, with D tentatively TRBD1 (6 bases). The germline V and J ends were trimmed by 7 bases and 1 base, with 8 bases remaining between them. Germline V CDR1 and CDR2: MDHEN, SYDVKM. The CDR3 contains 13 residues.

Only a few counts were recorded for this clonotype. The rearrangement links TRBV12-3 or TRBV12-4 to TRBJ1-2, with D perhaps matching TRBD1 (5 bases). This CDR3 is 12 amino acids long. V lost 7 bases, J lost 6 bases, and 12 bases lay in between. CDR3 in DNA: TGTGCCAGCATCGGGGCAGGGAATGGCTACACCTTC. This codes for CASIGAGNGYTF.

This clonotype was detected a few times. The chain is built from TRBV11-3 and TRBJ1-1; 7 bases fit TRBD1. The trim removed 5 bases at V and 6 bases at J, leaving 9 bases unmatched. Germline lookup yields CDR1 SGHNT and CDR2 YENEEA. There are 14 residues in the CDR3. CDR3 bases: TGTGCCAGCAGCGTTACAGGGGCCGGACCTGAAGCTTTCTTT. It yields the protein CASSVTGAGPEAFF.

This clonotype was detected a few times. This chain links TRBV7-2 with TRBJ2-2; 13 bases line up with TRBD2. V was pared by 3 bases and J by 5 bases, with 6 bases of the junction left unmatched. The germline V gene encodes CDR1 SGHTA and CDR2 FQGNSA. This CDR3 is 17 amino acids long. This CDR3 is CASSFRTSGRDTGELFF. Written as DNA, the CDR3 is TGTGCCAGCAGCTTTCGGACTAGCGGGAGAGATACCGGGGAGCTGTTTTTT.

This clonotype has only a few counts. CDR3: CASSQEWGWAEAFF. The CDR3 coding sequence is TGTGCCAGCAGCCAAGAATGGGGATGGGCTGAAGCTTTCTTT. V usage is TRBV3-1 and J usage is TRBJ1-1; D remains unclear. CDR3 length equals 14 residues. Germline-derived CDR1 and CDR2 are LGHDT and YNNKEL (reference sequence). V lost 0 bases and J 6 bases, leaving 11 bases between the germline ends.

The V call is TRBV4-1, the J call TRBJ1-1; 7 positions agree with TRBD1. The germline V gene encodes CDR1 MGHRA and CDR2 YSYEKL. This CDR3 has 15 amino acids. The junction had 6 bases not matched to a gene; V was cut back by 1 base and J by 4 bases. The CDR3 sequence: CASSQATGPGTEAFF. DNA for the CDR3: TGCGCCAGCAGCCAAGCGACAGGGCCAGGCACTGAAGCTTTCTTT.

This clonotype was seen at least ten times. The chain has TRBV5-4 and TRBJ2-3; 9 bases align to TRBD2. CDR1 and CDR2 (germline): SGHNT, YYREEE (reference sequence). Losses at the gene ends were 2 bases for V and 4 bases for J; bases not matched to a gene: 8. The CDR3 runs 16 residues. The CDR3 bases are TGTGCCAGCAGCTTCCCCGCGGCTAGCGGGGCAGATACGCAGTATTTT. Amino acid sequence: CASSFPAASGADTQYF.

This clonotype was detected ten times or more. The chain uses TRBV23-1 and TRBJ2-1, with 9 bases that match TRBD2. TRBV23-1 qualifies as an ORF whose function is uncertain. V shed 7 bases and J 9 bases; nucleotides not matched to a gene: 10. This CDR3 has 14 amino acids. CDR3 DNA: TGCGCCAGCAAGATAGCGGGAGTTAGGTCTGAGCAGTTCTTC. This translates into CASKIAGVRSEQFF.

This clonotype was seen at least ten times. This chain connects TRBV12-3 or TRBV12-4 to TRBJ1-1; possibly TRBD1 for D (6 bases). The CDR3 spans 12 residues. Trimming removed 6 bases from V and 3 bases from J, with 8 bases in between. The CDR3 sequence is CASRTGYTEAFF. In nucleotides, the CDR3 is TGTGCCAGCAGGACAGGTTACACTGAAGCTTTCTTT.